This T cell receptor beta chain emerged from a study of cytotoxic CD8 clonotypes in ibrutinib-treated CLL. Study details: Partial responders 24, complete 2; around twelve progressed and some 14 stayed in remission by median 68 months. General study results and limits: A rise in clonality was seen at ibrutinib response, and a fall back toward baseline was seen at progression. Shared public clonotypes were rare, and on treatment they either got smaller or stayed the same.

The protocol was immunoSEQ multiplex PCR, while the TCRdb copy is restricted to in-frame clones and leaves out a portion. This table has 35,000 to 55,000 clones, 69% appearing once. Note on this clone: No antigen is known for it.

This CDR3 contains 15 residues. Trimming left V 1 base short and J 9 bases short, with 18 bases between. The germline V gene has CDR1 SGHTA and CDR2 FQGNSA. V usage is TRBV7-2 and J usage is TRBJ1-2; D is perhaps TRBD1 (5 bases). The source of this sequence is a human donor with chronic lymphocytic leukemia. Source: PBMCs, taken after 12 months of ibrutinib treatment. CDR3 sequence (DNA): TGTGCCAGCAGCTTAGGACAGTATCAAGCAAATCGCTACACCTTC. Its protein product is CASSLGQYQANRYTF. Combining the CDR3 with reference TRBV7-2 and TRBJ1-2 gives the whole variable domain GAGVSQSPSNKVTEKGKDVELRCDPISGHTALYWYRQSLGQGLEFLIYFQGNSAPDKSGLPSDRFSAERTGGSVSTLTIQRTQQEDSAVYLCASSLGQYQANRYTFGSGTRLTVV.